The rows below give T cell receptor beta chains drawn from one sample of a study of blood T cell repertoires in COVID-19. Sequenced by immunoSEQ multiplex PCR; TCRdb stores in-frame clones only, minus some. The sample includes 95,000 to 150,000 clones, roughly four fifths of them seen just once. The specimen was peripheral blood. The receptor source for this set is a man between 60 and 75 years old with acute or convalescent COVID-19. Both conserved end residues are trimmed from each CDR3.

cdr3_aa	v_call	j_call
ASSGNYGYT	TRBV28	TRBJ1-2
ASSQDRAGGPDEQF	TRBV4-2	TRBJ2-1
ASEQGDRAYEQY	TRBV28	TRBJ2-7
ASSLSGLKSSYEQY	TRBV28	TRBJ2-7
ASSLGLAADTQY	TRBV7-2	TRBJ2-3
ATISGSSIGEQF	TRBV28	TRBJ2-1
AWRKAGNTEAF	TRBV30	TRBJ1-1
ASSLAGGADTQY	TRBV11-3	TRBJ2-3
ASSQTALAGPTQY	TRBV4-2	TRBJ2-3
ASSRGQHNEQF	TRBV11-2	TRBJ2-1
AIIRYTSYEQY	TRBV2	TRBJ2-7
ASSPRLAGETQY	TRBV2	TRBJ2-5
ASSSTSGTDTQY	TRBV27	TRBJ2-3
ASSEVIAGGYEQY	TRBV2	TRBJ2-7
ASIDRGENPYEQY	TRBV7-2	TRBJ2-7
ASSQIQGQGANGELF	TRBV4-2	TRBJ2-2
SGVRGQGLNTEAF	TRBV29-1	TRBJ1-1
ASSSGGSEKLF	TRBV5-4	TRBJ1-4
ASSSLWGGLNEQY	TRBV11-2	TRBJ2-7
ASSQRAADMEKLF	TRBV4-1	TRBJ1-4
ASSSQGGTSNQPQH	TRBV28	TRBJ1-5
ASSESKRAHNEQF	TRBV10-1	TRBJ2-1
ASSLVGLATYEQY	TRBV16	TRBJ2-7
ASSLRHTGGDEQF	TRBV7-8	TRBJ2-1
ATSGPIGSSYNEQF	TRBV24-1	TRBJ2-1
ASSTRVNTQY	TRBV12-3/TRBV12-4	TRBJ2-3
ATSAQGAGGNEKLF	TRBV18	TRBJ1-4
ASSVGASVETQY	TRBV9	TRBJ2-5
ASHTGGRGEKLF	TRBV28	TRBJ1-4